These 27 T cell receptor beta chains were all obtained from the same sample, sequenced in a study of blood T cell repertoires in COVID-19. Generated by immunoSEQ multiplex PCR, the TCRdb table keeps only in-frame clones and is missing some. The sample lists 300,000 or so clones, over 75% occurring once. The sequenced sample consisted of peripheral blood. The receptors derive from a woman aged 45-65 years who had recovered from COVID-19.

This clone was seen a single time. V gene TRBV7-2 combines with J gene TRBJ1-1, with 9 bases identical to TRBD1. CDR3 length: 16 amino acids. J gave up 6 bases and V 2 bases, and 10 bases lay outside the gene matches. Looked up from germline, CDR1 is SGHTA and CDR2 is FQGNSA. CDR3 loop: CASSLTGTGSVAEAFF. CDR3 bases: TGTGCCAGCAGCTTAACCGGGACAGGGTCCGTGGCTGAAGCTTTCTTT.

CDR3 coding DNA: TGTGCCTGGAGTGATTGGCCCTTGACAGATACGCAGTATTTT. It yields the protein CAWSDWPLTDTQYF. V usage is TRBV30 and J usage is TRBJ2-3, with D unresolved. Trimming pared 1 base from V and 3 bases from J, leaving 11 bases between. CDR3 size: 14 residues. Per germline, CDR1 GTSNPN and CDR2 SVGIG (reference sequence). The variable domain in full, completed from reference TRBV30 and TRBJ2-3, reads SQTIHQWPATLVQPVGSPLSLECTVEGTSNPNLYWYRQAAGRGLQLLFYSVGIGQISSEVPQNLSASRPQDRQFILSSKKLLLSDSGFYLCAWSDWPLTDTQYFGPGTRLTVL.

The chain is built from TRBV5-6 and TRBJ2-1, with 13 bases that match TRBD2. V was clipped by 0 bases and J by 6 bases; unmatched bases: 0. The CDR3 contains 15 residues. Germline V gives CDR1 SGHDT, CDR2 YYEEEE. CDR3 coding DNA: TGTGCCAGCAGCTTGGGACTAGCGGGAGGCAATGAGCAGTTCTTC. Translated: CASSLGLAGGNEQFF.

The chain recombines TRBV19 with TRBJ2-5, with a weak D call TRBD1 (7 bases). V lost 5 bases and J 5 bases, leaving 27 bases between the germline ends. CDR3 size: 18 residues. Per germline, CDR1 LNHDA and CDR2 SQIVND (reference sequence). Here the CDR3 DNA reads TGTGCCAGTAGTCCAAGGGGGCGGGGACGGGTTTCGGCGGAGACCCAGTACTTC. The encoded protein is CASSPRGRGRVSAETQYF.

This rearrangement joins TRBV9 to TRBJ2-2; TRBD1 aligns across 10 bases. This CDR3 comprises 13 residues. Losses at the gene ends were 6 bases for V and 6 bases for J; bases not matched to a gene: 2. Per germline, CDR1 SGDLS and CDR2 YYNGEE. The CDR3 protein is CASNGQGAGELFF. CDR3 bases: TGTGCCAGCAACGGACAGGGGGCCGGGGAGCTGTTTTTT.

The rearrangement joins TRBV2 to TRBJ1-1; no firm D call. The length of the CDR3 is 15 residues. V was trimmed by 4 bases and J by 2 bases, leaving 14 bases between them. CDR1 and CDR2 from the germline V gene are SNHLY and FYNNEI. CDR3 amino acids: CASSVRLFYNTEAFF. CDR3 nucleotide sequence: TGTGCCAGCAGTGTACGACTCTTTTATAACACTGAAGCTTTCTTT.

A single count supports this clone. In the same sample, other DNA sequences code for this CDR3. The chain couples TRBV5-1 to TRBJ2-7; 9 bases fit TRBD1. The CDR3 runs 14 residues. The junction had 2 bases not matched to a gene; V was cut back by 2 bases and J by 2 bases. Germline V gene lookup returns CDR1 SGHRS and CDR2 YFSETQ. CDR3 nucleotides: TGCGCCAGCAGCTTAGGGACAGGGCCCTACGAGCAGTACTTC. Translating gives CASSLGTGPYEQYF.

The chain has TRBV6-6 and TRBJ2-5; 7 bases match TRBD2. Trimming took 5 bases from V and 3 from J; bases not matched to a gene: 9. The germline V gene encodes CDR1 MNHNY and CDR2 SVGAGI (reference sequence). The CDR3 runs to 15 residues. CDR3 sequence: CASSRLAPGEETQYF. As DNA, the CDR3 is TGTGCCAGCAGTCGACTAGCCCCGGGGGAAGAGACCCAGTACTTC.

J is TRBJ2-7 and V is TRBV7-8, with D possibly matching TRBD1 (6 bases). There are 14 residues in the CDR3. V was shortened by 4 bases and J by 3 bases, with 13 bases between the two germline ends. Germline CDR1 SGHVS, CDR2 FQNEAQ. The CDR3 here is CASSSLTGIYEQYF. CDR3 DNA: TGTGCCAGCAGCTCGTTGACAGGAATCTACGAGCAGTACTTC. Using reference TRBV7-8 and TRBJ2-7 for the parts outside the CDR3, the full variable domain is GAGVSQSPRYKVAKRGQDVALRCDPISGHVSLFWYQQALGQGPEFLTYFQNEAQLDKSGLPSDRFFAERPEGSVSTLKIQRTQQEDSAVYLCASSSLTGIYEQYFGPGTRLTVT.

The rearrangement uses TRBV2 and TRBJ1-2, with D uncertain. The CDR3 is 12 residues long. V was trimmed by 8 bases and J by 2 bases, leaving 9 bases between them. From germline, CDR1 is SNHLY and CDR2 FYNNEI. In nucleotides, the CDR3 is TGTGCCAGCGCCGGCAGGAACTATGGCTACACCTTC. Amino acids: CASAGRNYGYTF.

The chain combines TRBV15 with TRBJ2-1, with D possibly being TRBD1 (5 bases). CDR1 is LNHNV and CDR2 is YYDKDF in the germline V gene (reference sequence). V gave up 2 bases and J gave up 10 bases, with 12 bases separating them. The CDR3 is 13 residues long. CDR3 protein: CATSRKTEDEQFF. The CDR3 nucleotides are TGTGCCACCAGCAGAAAGACAGAGGACGAGCAGTTCTTC.

The J gene is TRBJ2-1, the V gene TRBV27; 7 bases align to TRBD1. This CDR3 has 16 amino acids. Germline V gives CDR1 MNHEY, CDR2 SMNVEV (reference sequence). Trimming at V came to 3 bases and at J to 0 bases, leaving 5 bases not matched to a gene. CDR3 DNA sequence: TGTGCCAGCAGTTTCTTTCGGGACAGCTCCTACAATGAGCAGTTCTTC. Its protein is CASSFFRDSSYNEQFF.

The chain combines TRBV6-2 or TRBV6-3 with TRBJ2-1, with 8 bases identical to TRBD2. Trimming at V came to 2 bases and at J to 12 bases, leaving 6 bases not matched to a gene. CDR3 size: 13 residues. Germline V gene sequence: CDR1 MNHEY, CDR2 SVGEGT. The CDR3 bases are TGTGCCAGCAGTTACGCGGGGGGCTTTGGGCAGTTCTTC. Its translation: CASSYAGGFGQFF.

This chain uses TRBV11-3 with TRBJ2-3, with 7 nucleotides matching TRBD2. From germline, CDR1 is SGHNT and CDR2 YENEEA. The CDR3 is 16 amino acids. V trimming: 1 base; J trimming: 1 base; junction bases outside the gene matches: 5. This CDR3 reads CASSLAYAGGTDTQYF. The CDR3, as DNA: TGTGCCAGCAGCTTAGCCTACGCGGGGGGCACAGATACGCAGTATTTT.

This clone was seen a single time. The gene calls are TRBV7-6 and TRBJ1-5, with D uncertain. The V gene's germline CDR1 is SGHVS and CDR2 FNYEAQ. This CDR3 is built from 15 residues. With 5 bases removed from V and 2 bases from J, the gap between germline ends came to 13 bases. DNA of the CDR3: TGTGCCAGCAGCCCCCGGTGGGGAGGCAATCAGCCCCAGCATTTT. Translating it yields CASSPRWGGNQPQHF.

The chain recombines TRBV9 with TRBJ1-2, with a weak D call TRBD1 (5 bases). V shed 7 bases and J shed 3 bases, with 7 bases lying between them. CDR1 is SGDLS, CDR2 YYNGEE, per germline. This CDR3 has 11 amino acids. CDR3 coding DNA: TGTGCCAGCCGGGACTACTATGGCTACACCTTC. Amino acid sequence: CASRDYYGYTF.

The DNA for the CDR3 is TGCAGTGCTAGTGGTTCGCCTAGCGGGGGGTACAATGAGCAGTTCTTC. It codes for CSASGSPSGGYNEQFF. V usage is TRBV20-1 and J usage is TRBJ2-1; 11 bases line up with TRBD2. CDR3 length: 16 amino acids. J gave up 4 bases and V 3 bases, and 8 bases lay outside the gene matches. From germline, CDR1 is DFQATT and CDR2 SNEGSKA (reference sequence).

The CDR3 loop reads CASSFAGGLPITDTQYF. As DNA, the CDR3 is TGTGCCAGCAGTTTTGCCGGGGGGCTACCCATCACAGATACGCAGTATTTT. This chain uses TRBV28 with TRBJ2-3, with a tentative D call TRBD2 (7 bases). V dropped 3 bases and J dropped 2 bases, with 18 bases sitting between them. The CDR3 has 17 residues. Germline V CDR1 and CDR2: MDHEN, SYDVKM. Drawing the rest from reference TRBV28 and TRBJ2-3, the complete variable domain is DVKVTQSSRYLVKRTGEKVFLECVQDMDHENMFWYRQDPGLGLRLIYFSYDVKMKEKGDIPEGYSVSREKKERFSLILESASTNQTSMYLCASSFAGGLPITDTQYFGPGTRLTVL.

This clone was seen once. The chain has TRBV7-9 and TRBJ1-5; D gene ambiguous. The CDR3 is made up of 13 amino acids. V was trimmed by 8 bases and J by 7 bases, leaving 15 bases between them. CDR1 is SEHNR and CDR2 is FQNEAQ in the germline V gene (reference sequence). The CDR3 sequence: CASSGQTGQPQHF. Written as DNA, the CDR3 is TGTGCCAGCTCCGGGCAGACGGGACAGCCCCAGCATTTT.

The gene calls are TRBV2 and TRBJ1-2, with D unclear. V lost 4 bases, J lost 8 bases, and 14 bases lay in between. Germline loops: CDR1 SNHLY, CDR2 FYNNEI. The CDR3 covers 13 residues. The chain's CDR3 is CASSGSGPWGYTF. The CDR3 DNA follows: TGTGCCAGCAGTGGGAGCGGGCCCTGGGGCTACACCTTC.

A remark on this clone: The sample has other DNA sequences that encode this CDR3 too. The chain employs TRBV7-8 and TRBJ1-1, with D unresolved. This CDR3 has 13 residues. Trimming pared 2 bases from V and 0 bases from J, leaving 4 bases between. Germline lookup yields CDR1 SGHVS and CDR2 FQNEAQ. CDR3 loop: CASSLSLNTEAFF. DNA of the CDR3: TGTGCCAGCAGCTTAAGCCTGAACACTGAAGCTTTCTTT.

The J gene is TRBJ2-3, the V gene TRBV14, with TRBD1 matching 9 bases. CDR3 size: 15 residues. V lost 4 bases and J lost 4; bases outside the gene matches: 6. CDR1 and CDR2 (germline): SGHDN, FVKESK. As DNA, the CDR3 is TGTGCCAGCAGCCGAAGGACAGGGGACTCAGATACGCAGTATTTT. Translated: CASSRRTGDSDTQYF.

In this sample, this clone turned up a few times. V and J are TRBV6-2 or TRBV6-3 and TRBJ1-5; D uncertain. Deletions cut 2 bases from V and 0 bases from J, with 8 bases between. Germline lookup yields CDR1 MNHEY and CDR2 SVGEGT. CDR3 length: 15 amino acids. CDR3 loop: CASSYAGNSNQPQHF. DNA of the CDR3: TGTGCCAGCAGTTACGCGGGTAATAGCAATCAGCCCCAGCATTTT.

The chain carries TRBV27 and TRBJ2-2, with a weak D call TRBD2 (6 bases). Germline CDR1 and CDR2: MNHEY and SMNVEV (reference sequence). This CDR3 spans 18 amino acids. V lost 6 bases, J lost 5 bases, and 25 bases lay in between. The CDR3 sequence: CASSWGFGSRTGTGELFF. In nucleotides, the CDR3 is TGTGCCAGCAGCTGGGGATTCGGGAGTAGAACGGGGACCGGGGAGCTGTTTTTT.

The CDR3 DNA follows: TGTGCCAGCAGCCAAGCCCAGGGGCTCACTGAAGCTTTCTTT. Translated: CASSQAQGLTEAFF. This sequence joins TRBV3-1 (or the pseudogene TRBV3-2) and TRBJ1-1, with D tentatively TRBD1 (6 bases). The germline gives CDR1 LGHDT, CDR2 YNNKEL (reference sequence). Trimming left V 1 base short and J 4 bases short, with 10 bases between. CDR3 length equals 14 residues.

This sequence joins TRBV7-2 and TRBJ2-5; unclear D gene. Trimming removed 5 bases at V and 4 bases at J, with 5 bases between. There are 11 residues in the CDR3. The germline V gene has CDR1 SGHTA and CDR2 FQGNSA. The CDR3 bases are TGTGCCAGCAGCCCCCGAGAGACCCAGTACTTC. This gives the protein CASSPRETQYF.

The rearrangement links TRBV7-2 to TRBJ2-2, with 8 bases aligning to TRBD2. The V and J ends lost 5 bases and 0 bases, in that order; junction bases with no gene match: 2. Germline V gene sequence: CDR1 SGHTA, CDR2 FQGNSA. The CDR3 is made up of 15 amino acids. Here the CDR3 reads CASSPSGPNTGELFF. In DNA, the CDR3 is TGTGCCAGCAGCCCTAGCGGGCCGAACACCGGGGAGCTGTTTTTT.